This TCR beta chain was captured in a study of beta chain features in type 1 diabetes. Whole-study results and caveats: Since sequencing was performed on cDNA, cells with high TCR expression could be over-represented. Significant though moderate, a shortening of TCRB CDR3s appeared in all four CD4+ subsets of Type 1 diabetes patients. Possible PCR preference for shorter templates applied equally to patients and controls.

Germline assignment: CDR1 LGHNA and CDR2 YSLEER. The V gene end was trimmed by 0 bases and the J gene end by 7 bases; junction bases not matched to a gene: 6. The CDR3 consists of 17 residues. For this clone: Its target is unknown.

Sequenced material consisted of expressed TCRB transcripts (all of the isolated RNA was reverse transcribed). Data came from immunoSEQ multiplex PCR; TCRdb stores just in-frame clones and leaves some out. The table shows under 450,000 clones, with more than 11% occurring only once. Based on CD45RO/CCR7/CD25/CD127/CD95/CD27, CD4+ regulatory, stem cell-like memory, naive and central memory cells were sorted. The J gene is TRBJ2-1, the V gene TRBV4-3; 13 bases agree with TRBD2. This TCR came from a man aged 25-45 years in good health. The sequenced sample was naive CD4+ T cells from blood. Written as DNA, the CDR3 is TGCGCCAGCAGCCAAGATTTACTAGCGGGAGGGTATAATGAGCAGTTCTTC. As protein: CASSQDLLAGGYNEQFF.